The T cell receptor beta chain under discussion was sequenced for a study of T cell repertoires in cytomegalovirus infection. TCRdb reanalysed the reads using MiXCR and keeps one entry per CDR3 protein. Altogether about 110,000 distinct CDR3 sequences are present, 25% to 35% being singletons, with the ten largest covering around 80%. This clonotype was found a few times. Its antigen is currently unknown. Sequencing used CD8+ T cells from cultured PBMCs, obtained from culture after CMV antigen stimulation. This TCR came from a human donor in good health (CMV status not recorded). Some clones in this sample may be carry-over from other donors' samples.

The CDR3 DNA sequence: TGTGCCAGCAGCTTAGCGAGCACTAGCGGGGGCCAAGAGACCCAGTACTTC. Its translation is CASSLASTSGGQETQYF. V and J are TRBV7-2 and TRBJ2-5; 11 positions agree with TRBD2. The J segment lost 1 base and the V segment lost 0 bases, leaving 4 bases of the junction unmatched. The CDR3 runs to 17 residues. The germline V gene encodes CDR1 SGHTA and CDR2 FQGNSA.